This T cell receptor (beta chain) was retrieved from a study of cytomegalovirus exposure and HLA in healthy donors. Across the whole study: Earlier sequencing of some 190 million T cells yielded around 120 million unique TCR beta sequences. Around 81% of approximately 400 genotyped donors fell in the Caucasian-associated ancestry cluster.

The PCR made use of 60 Vbeta and 13 Jbeta primers. The assay was immunoSEQ multiplex PCR, and TCRdb's table has in-frame clones only and misses some. The repertoire consists of under 200,000 clones, with about 80% occurring once and the leading ten covering more than 2%. A remark on this clone: Its target is not known.

Whole-study results and caveats: Being productive about 87% or about 30% of the time was typical of most TCR beta V segments in an earlier analysis. Through in vitro validation, a few CMV-associated chains were shown to be specific for CMV antigens.

Sequenced input: PBMCs. The TCR sequence derives from a woman under 40 in good health and CMV-seropositive.

The CDR3 region is CASSLGGSGSSYNEQFF. Written as DNA, the CDR3 is TGTGCCAGCAGCTTGGGAGGAAGCGGGAGCTCCTACAATGAGCAGTTCTTC. J is TRBJ2-1 and V is TRBV5-4; 8 positions match TRBD2. The CDR3 covers 17 residues. Trimming cost V 0 bases and J 0 bases; bases outside gene matches: 5. Germline V gene data show CDR1 as SGHNT and CDR2 as YYREEE (reference sequence). The complete variable domain, with remaining parts taken from reference TRBV5-4 and TRBJ2-1, reads ETGVTQSPTHLIKTRGQQVTLRCSSQSGHNTVSWYQQALGQGPQFIFQYYREEENGRGNFPPRFSGLQFPNYSSELNVNALELDDSALYLCASSLGGSGSSYNEQFFGPGTRLTVL.